This TCR beta chain appears in the sequencing data of a study of beta chain features in type 1 diabetes. The investigators reverse transcribed all of the isolated RNA, so they sequenced expressed TCRB transcripts. Sequenced by immunoSEQ multiplex PCR; TCRdb stores in-frame clones only, minus some. The table lists about 650,000 clones, around 12% of them singletons. Turning to this clone: The antigen is undetermined.

Study results and limitations: Patients with Type 1 diabetes showed moderately but significantly shorter TCRB CDR3s in all four CD4+ subsets. More deletions and fewer insertions at VDJ junctions were seen in type 1 diabetes patients. Compared with healthy donors, patients appeared to share more similar naive, central memory and regulatory TCRB repertoires.

The sample taken for sequencing was naive CD4+ T cells from blood. This sequence was found in a man between 25 and 39 years old with type 1 diabetes.

CDR3 DNA: TGTGCCAGCAGTTACTCGAGAGGGGGCAATGGCTACACCTTC. Amino acid sequence: CASSYSRGGNGYTF. J is TRBJ1-2 and V is TRBV6-5, with 7 bases identical to TRBD1. Germline V gene data show CDR1 as MNHEY and CDR2 as SVGAGI. The CDR3 has 14 residues. Trimming removed 0 bases from V and 6 bases from J; junction bases left unmatched: 4.